These 4 T cell receptor beta chains originate from one sample sequenced in a study of blood T cell repertoires in COVID-19 (dated by TCRdb to the early 2020s). Libraries were prepared through the immunoSEQ multiplex PCR assay. In TCRdb, the immuneACCESS table is reduced to in-frame sequences with V and J assigned. These tables do not hold every clone; where another copy was compared, an unresolved V gene accounts for under half, and the others remain unexplained. The sample profile shows tens of thousands of clones; roughly four fifths of them were found once. In total, the top ten clones hold around 7% of the sample. The sample comprised peripheral blood. These TCRs come from a man in his fifties with active or convalescent COVID-19.

This clone was detected only a few times. V usage is TRBV7-9 and J usage is TRBJ1-6, with D possibly TRBD1 on 5 matching bases. The germline CDR1 and CDR2 sequences are SEHNR and FQNEAQ (reference sequence). This CDR3 region has 15 residues. Trimming took off 6 bases at V and 9 bases at J, with 18 bases between the two ends. The CDR3 is CASSYAGRAVSPLHF. DNA of the CDR3: TGTGCCAGCAGTTACGCAGGGAGGGCTGTTTCACCCCTCCACTTT.

This clone came up once. V and J are TRBV28 and TRBJ1-5; 8 bases are shared with TRBD1. The germline CDR1 and CDR2 sequences are MDHEN and SYDVKM. The CDR3 extends over 17 amino acids. Trimming at V came to 6 bases and at J to 0 bases, leaving 10 bases not matched to a gene. The CDR3 bases are TGTGCCAGCAGCACCGGACAGGGAGGGATTAGCAATCAGCCCCAGCATTTT. It specifies CASSTGQGGISNQPQHF.

V and J are TRBV19 and TRBJ2-6, with D perhaps matching TRBD1 (6 bases). V was shortened by 2 bases and J by 0 bases, with 11 bases between the two germline ends. CDR1 LNHDA and CDR2 SQIVND come from the germline V gene (reference sequence). This CDR3 is 17 amino acids long. The CDR3 reads CASSITGSRSGANVLTF. As DNA, the CDR3 is TGTGCCAGTAGTATAACAGGGAGCCGCTCTGGGGCCAACGTCCTGACTTTC. The full variable domain, its missing parts supplied by reference TRBV19 and TRBJ2-6, is DGGITQSPKYLFRKEGQNVTLSCEQNLNHDAMYWYRQDPGQGLRLIYYSQIVNDFQKGDIAEGYSVSREKKESFPLTVTSAQKNPTAFYLCASSITGSRSGANVLTFGAGSRLTVL.

As concerns this clone: Other DNA sequences in this specimen translate into the identical CDR3. The chain couples TRBV30 to TRBJ2-5; D is possibly TRBD2 (5 bases). V lost 1 base, J lost 1 base, and 7 bases lay in between. The CDR3 loop spans 13 amino acids. Germline lookup yields CDR1 GTSNPN and CDR2 SVGIG (reference sequence). The CDR3 DNA follows: TGTGCCTGGAGTGGAGGACTCCAAGAGACCCAGTACTTC. Translated, it gives CAWSGGLQETQYF.